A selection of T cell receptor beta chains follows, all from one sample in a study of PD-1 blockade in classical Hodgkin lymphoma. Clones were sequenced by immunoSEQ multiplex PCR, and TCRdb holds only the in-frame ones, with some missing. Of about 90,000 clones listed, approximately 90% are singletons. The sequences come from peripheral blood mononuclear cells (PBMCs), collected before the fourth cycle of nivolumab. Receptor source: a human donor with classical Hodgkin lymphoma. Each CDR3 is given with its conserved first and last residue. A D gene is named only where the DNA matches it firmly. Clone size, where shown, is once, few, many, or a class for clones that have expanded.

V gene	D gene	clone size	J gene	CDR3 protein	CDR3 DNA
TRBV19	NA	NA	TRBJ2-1	CASSILNPYNEQFF	TGTGCCAGTAGTATTCTCAACCCCTACAATGAGCAGTTCTTC
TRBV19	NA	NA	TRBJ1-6	CASSIELPKNSPLHF	TGTGCCAGTAGTATAGAGCTGCCGAAAAATTCACCCCTCCACTTT
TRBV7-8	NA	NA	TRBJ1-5	CASSLRGDQPQHF	TGTGCCAGCAGCTTAAGGGGGGATCAGCCCCAGCATTTT
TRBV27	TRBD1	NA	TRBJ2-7	CASSFPGQETYEQYF	TGTGCCAGCAGTTTCCCCGGACAGGAAACCTACGAGCAGTACTTC
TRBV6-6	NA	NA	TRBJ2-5	CASSYPRLETQYF	TGTGCCAGCAGTTACCCCCGGTTGGAGACCCAGTACTTC
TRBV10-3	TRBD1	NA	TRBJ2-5	CAIRGDRAGETQYF	TGTGCCATCAGAGGCGACAGGGCGGGAGAGACCCAGTACTTC
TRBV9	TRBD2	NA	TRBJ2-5	CASSGGGVTETQYF	TGTGCCAGCAGCGGCGGGGGGGTGACAGAGACCCAGTACTTC
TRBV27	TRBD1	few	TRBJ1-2	CASRGQGAGGYTF	TGTGCCAGCAGGGGACAGGGGGCAGGAGGCTACACCTTC
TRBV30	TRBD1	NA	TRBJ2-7	CAWRNSGQGTYEQYF	TGTGCCTGGAGAAATTCCGGACAGGGGACCTACGAGCAGTACTTC
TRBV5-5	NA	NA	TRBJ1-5	CASSYQVGGNQPQHF	TGTGCCAGCAGTTATCAGGTTGGCGGCAATCAGCCCCAGCATTTT
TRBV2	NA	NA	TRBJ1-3	CASSEGEVDLSGNTIYF	TGTGCCAGCAGTGAAGGGGAGGTGGACCTCTCTGGAAACACCATATATTTT
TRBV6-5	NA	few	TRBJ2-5	CASSNWPGVYQETQYF	TGTGCCAGCAGTAACTGGCCAGGAGTTTACCAAGAGACCCAGTACTTC
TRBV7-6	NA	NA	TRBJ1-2	CAPLGAAGYGYTF	TGTGCCCCCCTTGGGGCAGCAGGATATGGCTACACCTTC
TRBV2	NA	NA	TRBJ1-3	CASTGEARSGNTIYF	TGTGCCAGCACCGGTGAGGCCCGCTCTGGAAACACCATATATTTT
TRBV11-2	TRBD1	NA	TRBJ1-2	CASSLGGGGPGYTF	TGTGCCAGCAGCTTAGGGGGAGGGGGCCCTGGCTACACCTTC
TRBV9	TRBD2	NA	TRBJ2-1	CASSVDSRGGGEFF	TGTGCCAGCAGCGTGGATTCGCGGGGGGGCGGAGAGTTCTTC
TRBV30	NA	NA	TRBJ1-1	CAWSASVTEAFF	TGTGCCTGGAGTGCCTCTGTCACTGAAGCTTTCTTT
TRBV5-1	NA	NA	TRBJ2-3	CASSPGVDTQYF	TGCGCCAGCAGCCCGGGAGTAGATACGCAGTATTTT
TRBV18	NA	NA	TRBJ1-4	CASSQGESRSLNEKLFF	TGTGCCAGCTCACAGGGGGAGTCCCGCAGCCTAAATGAAAAACTGTTTTTT
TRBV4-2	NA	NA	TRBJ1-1	CASSYHEANTEAFF	TGTGCCAGCAGCTATCATGAGGCGAACACTGAAGCTTTCTTT
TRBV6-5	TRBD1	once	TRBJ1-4	CASSYSNRGPEKLFF	TGTGCCAGCAGTTACTCGAACAGGGGGCCTGAAAAACTGTTTTTT
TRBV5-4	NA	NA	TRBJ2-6	CASSLAGANVLTF	TGTGCCAGCAGCTTGGCTGGGGCCAACGTCCTGACTTTC
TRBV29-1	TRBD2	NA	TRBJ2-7	CSVLMTSGGLVYEQYF	TGCAGCGTTCTTATGACTAGCGGGGGTCTGGTGTACGAGCAGTACTTC
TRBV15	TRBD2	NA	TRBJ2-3	CATSGTSGAVDTQYF	TGTGCCACCAGCGGGACTAGCGGGGCGGTAGATACGCAGTATTTT
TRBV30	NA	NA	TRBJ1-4	CAWRQGIEKLFF	TGTGCCTGGAGACAGGGCATTGAAAAACTGTTTTTT
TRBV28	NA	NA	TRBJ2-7	CASSLRREFPYEQYF	TGTGCCAGCAGTTTAAGGAGGGAGTTCCCCTACGAGCAGTACTTC
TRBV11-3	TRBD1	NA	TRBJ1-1	CASSDRGFTEAFF	TGTGCCAGCAGCGACAGGGGTTTCACTGAAGCTTTCTTT
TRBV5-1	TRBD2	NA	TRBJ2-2	CASSLAQGAGGLLGGELFF	TGCGCCAGCAGCTTAGCCCAAGGGGCGGGGGGGCTTTTAGGCGGGGAGCTGTTTTTT
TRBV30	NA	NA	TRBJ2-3	CAWSVTSHTDTQYF	TGTGCCTGGAGTGTCACTAGCCACACAGATACGCAGTATTTT
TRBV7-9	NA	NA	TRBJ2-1	CASSLTGLKGEQFF	TGTGCCAGCAGCTTAACTGGGCTCAAGGGCGAGCAGTTCTTC
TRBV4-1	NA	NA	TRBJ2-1	CASSQDQGVPDSYNEQFF	TGCGCCAGCAGCCAAGATCAAGGGGTCCCGGACTCCTACAATGAGCAGTTCTTC
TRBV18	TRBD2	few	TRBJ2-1	CASSPGLATDEQFF	TGTGCCAGCTCACCGGGACTAGCAACGGATGAGCAGTTCTTC
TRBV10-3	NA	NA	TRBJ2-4	CAINSDGENIQYF	TGTGCCATCAATTCAGACGGGGAAAACATTCAGTACTTC
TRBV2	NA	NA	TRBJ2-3	CASSALQDTQYF	TGTGCCAGCAGTGCCCTCCAGGATACGCAGTATTTT
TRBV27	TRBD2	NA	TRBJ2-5	CASSTGTSGAETQYF	TGTGCCAGCTCAACCGGGACTAGCGGGGCGGAGACCCAGTACTTC
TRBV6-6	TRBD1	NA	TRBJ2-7	CASSSRQGLSYEQYF	TGTGCCAGCAGTTCCCGACAGGGGCTCTCCTACGAGCAGTACTTC
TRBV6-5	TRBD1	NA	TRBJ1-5	CASSPGDRVGQPQHF	TGTGCCAGCAGTCCCGGGGACAGGGTAGGACAGCCCCAGCATTTT
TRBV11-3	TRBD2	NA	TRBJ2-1	CASSLEGGGAFEQFF	TGTGCCAGCAGCTTAGAGGGCGGGGGGGCTTTTGAGCAGTTCTTC
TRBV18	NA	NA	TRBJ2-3	CASSLGGASTDTQYF	TGTGCCAGCTCACTCGGGGGAGCTAGCACAGATACGCAGTATTTT
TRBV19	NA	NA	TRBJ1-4	CASSIWWERTTNEKLFF	TGTGCCAGTAGTATATGGTGGGAGAGAACAACTAATGAAAAACTGTTTTTT
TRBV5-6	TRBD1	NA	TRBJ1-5	CASSFDRGDQPQHF	TGTGCCAGCAGCTTTGACAGGGGGGACCAGCCCCAGCATTTT
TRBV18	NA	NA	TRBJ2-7	CASSPDGSYEQYF	TGTGCCAGCTCACCGGACGGATCCTACGAGCAGTACTTC
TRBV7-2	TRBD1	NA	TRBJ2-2	CASSRPKTGSTGELFF	TGTGCCAGCAGCCGCCCCAAGACAGGGAGCACCGGGGAGCTGTTTTTT
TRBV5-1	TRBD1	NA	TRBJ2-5	CASSGGTGMSYAETQYF	TGCGCCAGCAGCGGGGGGACAGGGATGTCTTATGCGGAGACCCAGTACTTC
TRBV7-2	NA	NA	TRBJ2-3	CASSQQGGTDTQYF	TGTGCCAGCAGCCAGCAGGGTGGCACAGATACGCAGTATTTT
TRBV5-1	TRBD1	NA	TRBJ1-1	CASSSTGTGVTEAFF	TGCGCCAGCAGCTCCACCGGGACAGGGGTGACTGAAGCTTTCTTT
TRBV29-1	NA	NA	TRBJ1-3	CSVAPTGSSGNTIYF	TGCAGCGTAGCCCCTACAGGGAGCTCTGGAAACACCATATATTTT
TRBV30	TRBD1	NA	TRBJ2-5	CAWSTGGGETQYF	TGTGCCTGGAGTACAGGGGGAGGAGAGACCCAGTACTTC
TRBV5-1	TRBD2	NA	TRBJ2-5	CASSLGQLAAETQYF	TGCGCCAGCAGCTTGGGGCAACTAGCGGCGGAGACCCAGTACTTC
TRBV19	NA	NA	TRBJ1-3	CASTDRVYSGNTIYF	TGTGCCAGTACCGACCGGGTGTATTCGGGAAACACCATATATTTT
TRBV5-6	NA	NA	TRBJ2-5	CASSNWDFLRTQYF	TGTGCCAGCAGCAACTGGGACTTCCTTCGGACCCAGTACTTC
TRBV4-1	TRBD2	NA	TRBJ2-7	CASSQDPGGYEQYF	TGCGCCAGCAGCCAAGACCCGGGGGGTTACGAGCAGTACTTC
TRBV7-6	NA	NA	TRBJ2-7	CASSLGGDEQYF	TGTGCCAGCAGCTTAGGAGGGGACGAGCAGTACTTC